This paragraph reports one T cell receptor beta chain. Its antigen is undetermined. The data originate from a study of CXCR3-negative and CXCR3-positive naive CD8 T cells. Study-wide results and limits: Surface CD5 matched across naive subsets, and TRB CDR3 properties served to infer TCR strength. Relative to CXCR3-negative naive cells, CXCR3-positive naive cells had more hydrophobic TRB CDR3s. Diversity proved comparably high across both naive subsets and much lower in memory CD8+ cells.

CD45RO-CCR7+CD27+CD95- marked naive CD8+ T cells. Via 5' RACE with UMI labels, TRB cDNA libraries were prepared. TCRdb reprocessed the 5' RACE reads and reports one entry per CDR3 protein, with no DNA. The sample table sets out tens of thousands of distinct CDR3 sequences. CDR3 length: 14 residues. Germline CDR1 is MNHEY and CDR2 is SVGEGT. This TCR was sampled from a human donor in good health. Some clones in this sample may be carry-over from other donors' samples. The chain combines TRBV6-2 or TRBV6-3 with TRBJ2-7; TCRdb returns TRBD1, unconfirmable since there is no DNA. The sample consisted of naive CXCR3+ CD8+ T cells from blood. As for subset: CD45RO-CCR7+CD27+CD95- naive CD8+ T cells expressing CXCR3 (TNR3+). The CDR3 region is CASSPTGGTYEQYF.